This T cell receptor (beta chain) was profiled in a study of beta chain features in type 1 diabetes. General study results and limits: People with Type 1 diabetes carried modestly yet significantly shorter TCRB CDR3s in all four CD4+ subsets. In type 1 diabetes patients, VDJ junctions had fewer insertions; deletions at these junctions were more frequent. Across patients, naive, central memory and Treg TCRB repertoires exhibited apparently greater similarity than was observed across healthy donors.

Germline V gene data show CDR1 as LGHNA and CDR2 as YNFKEQ. Trimming removed 4 bases from V and 6 bases from J, with 13 bases in between. CDR3 size: 14 residues. With regard to this clone: No antigen is known for it.

Expressed TCRB transcripts were sequenced after all isolated RNA was converted to cDNA. Only in-frame clones appear in the TCRdb table, and some are missing; sequencing was by immunoSEQ multiplex PCR. The sample yields around 280,000 clones, over 14% seen once. Sequenced sample: naive CD4+ T cells from blood. The sequence was obtained from a man aged 18 to 29 with type 1 diabetes. The chain employs TRBV4-2 and TRBJ1-5; D is unclear. CDR3 sequence: CASSPVGGSQPQHF. CDR3 nucleotides: TGTGCCAGCAGCCCCGTGGGAGGGAGTCAGCCCCAGCATTTT.